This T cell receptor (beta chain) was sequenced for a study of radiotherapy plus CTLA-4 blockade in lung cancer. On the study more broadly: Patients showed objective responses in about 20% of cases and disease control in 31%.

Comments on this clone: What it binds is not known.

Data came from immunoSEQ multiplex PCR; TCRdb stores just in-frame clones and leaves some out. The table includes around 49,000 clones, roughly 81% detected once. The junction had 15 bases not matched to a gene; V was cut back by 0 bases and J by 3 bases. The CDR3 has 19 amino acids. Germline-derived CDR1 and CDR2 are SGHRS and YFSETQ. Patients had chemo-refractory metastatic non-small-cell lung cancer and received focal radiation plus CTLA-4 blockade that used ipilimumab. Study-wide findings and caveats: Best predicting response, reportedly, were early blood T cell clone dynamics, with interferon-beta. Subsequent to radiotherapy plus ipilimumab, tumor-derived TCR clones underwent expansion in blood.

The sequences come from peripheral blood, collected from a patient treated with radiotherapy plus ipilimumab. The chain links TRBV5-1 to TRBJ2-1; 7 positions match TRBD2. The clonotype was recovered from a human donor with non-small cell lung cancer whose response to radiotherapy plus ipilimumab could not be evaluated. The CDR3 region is CASSLEPGEAGPLYNEQFF. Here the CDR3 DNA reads TGCGCCAGCAGCTTGGAGCCAGGTGAAGCGGGACCCCTCTACAATGAGCAGTTCTTC.